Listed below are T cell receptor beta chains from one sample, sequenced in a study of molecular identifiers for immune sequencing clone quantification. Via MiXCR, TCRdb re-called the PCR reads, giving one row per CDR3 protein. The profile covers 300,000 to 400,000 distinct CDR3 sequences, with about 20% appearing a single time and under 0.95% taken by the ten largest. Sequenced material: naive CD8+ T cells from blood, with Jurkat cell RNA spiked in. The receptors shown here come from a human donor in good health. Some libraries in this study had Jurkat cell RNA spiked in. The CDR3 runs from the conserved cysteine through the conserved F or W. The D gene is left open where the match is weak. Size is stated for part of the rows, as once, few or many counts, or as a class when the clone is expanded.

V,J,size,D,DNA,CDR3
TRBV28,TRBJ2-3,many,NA,TGTGCCAGCAGTTTAACGGACAGCAGCACAGATACGCAGTATTTT,CASSLTDSSTDTQYF
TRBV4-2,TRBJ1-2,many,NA,TGTGCCAGCAGCCAAGGAGGTAACTATGGCTACACCTTC,CASSQGGNYGYTF
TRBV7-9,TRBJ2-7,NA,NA,TGTGCCAGCAGTGGTCCCGCGGGACCACACGAGCAGTACTTC,CASSGPAGPHEQYF
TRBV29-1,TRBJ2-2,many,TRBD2,TGCAGCGTTGAACCCGCTAGCGGGGGGAACACCGGGGAGCTGTTTTTT,CSVEPASGGNTGELFF
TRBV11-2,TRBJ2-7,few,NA,TGTGCCAGCAGCCGATATGGGCCGAACTACGAGCAGTACTTC,CASSRYGPNYEQYF
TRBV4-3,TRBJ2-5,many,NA,TGCGCCAGCAGACGGAGCCAGGACCGCCAGGAAGAGACCCAGTACTTC,CASRRSQDRQEETQYF
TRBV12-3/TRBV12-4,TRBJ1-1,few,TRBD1,TGTGCCAGCAGGCGGACAGGGGATCTCTCGTTTGGCACTGAAGCTTTCTTT,CASRRTGDLSFGTEAFF
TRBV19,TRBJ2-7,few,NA,TGTGCCAGTAGTATAAGGCAGGGGATGCTAACTTACGAGCAGTACTTC,CASSIRQGMLTYEQYF
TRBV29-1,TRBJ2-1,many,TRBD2,TGCAGCGGGTATGGTGGTTCGGGACTAGAGCTTCATGAGCAGTTCTTC,CSGYGGSGLELHEQFF
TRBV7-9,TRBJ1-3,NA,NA,TGTGCCAGCAGCTTTTTAAACAGAGGTGGAAACACCATATATTTT,CASSFLNRGGNTIYF
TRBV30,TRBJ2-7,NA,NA,TGTGCCTGGAGTGTACCGGAGAGCTCCTACGAGCAGTACTTC,CAWSVPESSYEQYF
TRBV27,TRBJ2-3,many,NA,TGTGCCAGCAGTTCAGGGACTTCCTACAGCACAGATACGCAGTATTTT,CASSSGTSYSTDTQYF
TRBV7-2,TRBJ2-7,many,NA,TGTGCCGGCAGCTTTACCGGTCGCGAGCAGTACTTC,CAGSFTGREQYF
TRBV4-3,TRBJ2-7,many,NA,TGCGCCAGCAGCCAAGACAGGGCAGCTTCCTACGAGCAGTACTTC,CASSQDRAASYEQYF
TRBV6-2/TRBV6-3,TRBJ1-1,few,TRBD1,TGTGCCAGCAGTACGACAGGGGACCTCCTGGATGGTTTCTTT,CASSTTGDLLDGFF
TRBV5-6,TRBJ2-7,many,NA,TGTACCAGCAGCCCGGGGATGTCCTACGAGCAGTACTTC,CTSSPGMSYEQYF
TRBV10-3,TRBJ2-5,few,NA,TGTGCCATCAGCCCGGACTCCAAAGAGACCCAGTACTTC,CAISPDSKETQYF
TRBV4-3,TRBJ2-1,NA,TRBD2,TGCGCCAGCAGCCAGTACGGACTAGCGGGATACAATGAGCAGTTCTTC,CASSQYGLAGYNEQFF
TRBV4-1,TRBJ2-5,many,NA,TGCGCCAGCAGCCAAGATTGGAACCAAGAGACCCAGTACTTC,CASSQDWNQETQYF
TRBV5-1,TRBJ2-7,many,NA,TGCGCCAGCAGCTTTACAGGGCCCGGTGAGCAGTACTTC,CASSFTGPGEQYF
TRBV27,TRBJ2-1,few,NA,TGTGCCAGCAGTCACCAAGAAGACCTCTCCTACAATGAGCAGTTCTTC,CASSHQEDLSYNEQFF
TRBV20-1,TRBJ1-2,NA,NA,TGCAGTGCTAGAGATGCGAGGGGGGGGGAGGCCTACTATGGCTACACCTTC,CSARDARGGEAYYGYTF
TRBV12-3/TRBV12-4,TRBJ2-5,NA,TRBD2,TGTGCCAGCAGTTATAGCGGGGGGGCCGGAGAGACCCAGTACTTC,CASSYSGGAGETQYF
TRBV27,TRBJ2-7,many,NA,TGTGCCAGCAGTTTCTCCGGGGGAAGCTCCTACGAGCAGTACTTC,CASSFSGGSSYEQYF
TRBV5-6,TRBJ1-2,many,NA,TGTGCCAGCAGCTTGGAGCCCCTCTCGAAAACGAGCTTC,CASSLEPLSKTSF
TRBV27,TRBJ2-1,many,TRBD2,TGTGCCAGCAGTTCCCGCACCCCGACTAGCGGGAGGGCCCATGAGCAGTTCTTC,CASSSRTPTSGRAHEQFF
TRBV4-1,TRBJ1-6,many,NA,TGCGCCAGCAGCCAAGGGGGGGGCTATAATTCACCCCTCCACTTT,CASSQGGGYNSPLHF
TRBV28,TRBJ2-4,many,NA,TGTGCCAGCAGTTTATGGACTAGCAAAAACATTCAGTACTTC,CASSLWTSKNIQYF
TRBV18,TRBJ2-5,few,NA,TGTGCCAGCTCAGCCACCTTCAACAGGGCCCAAGAGACCCAGTACTTC,CASSATFNRAQETQYF
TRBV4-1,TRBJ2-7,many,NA,TGCGCCAGCAGCCAGGGACCCAGCTCCTACGAGCAGTACTTC,CASSQGPSSYEQYF
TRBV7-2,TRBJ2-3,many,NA,TGTGCCAGCAGCTTAGTGGTATCAGGGAGCACAGATACGCAGTATTTT,CASSLVVSGSTDTQYF
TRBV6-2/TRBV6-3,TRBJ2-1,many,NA,TGTGCCAGCAGCCTATCAGGAACGCATAAGTTCTTC,CASSLSGTHKFF
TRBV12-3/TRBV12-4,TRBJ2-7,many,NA,TGTGCCAGCGGGACGGGGGTTTACGAGCAGTACTTC,CASGTGVYEQYF
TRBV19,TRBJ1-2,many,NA,TGTGCCACCTACCGTTTAAACTATGGCTACACCTTC,CATYRLNYGYTF
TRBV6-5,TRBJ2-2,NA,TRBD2,TGTGCCAGCAGTTATTTGGCGGGAGCGGAAACCGGGGAGCTGTTTTTT,CASSYLAGAETGELFF
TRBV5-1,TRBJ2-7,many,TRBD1,TGCGCCAGCAGCTTGGGACAGGGGTTCAACGAGCAGTACTTC,CASSLGQGFNEQYF
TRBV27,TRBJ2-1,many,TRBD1,TGTGCCAGCAGTTTATTATCGTGGACAGGGTATGGGCAGTTCTTC,CASSLLSWTGYGQFF
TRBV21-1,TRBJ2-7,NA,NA,TGTGCCAGCAGCAAAGAGGATATGGGACTAGCATTCCACGAGCAGTACTTC,CASSKEDMGLAFHEQYF
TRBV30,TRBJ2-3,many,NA,TGTGCCTGGGATAGCACAGATACGCAGTATTTT,CAWDSTDTQYF
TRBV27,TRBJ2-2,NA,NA,TGTGCCAGCAGTTGGGGGACCAGGAACACCGGGGAGCTGTTTTTT,CASSWGTRNTGELFF
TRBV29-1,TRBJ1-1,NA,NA,TGCAGCGTCGTACGATTCTTGGGGGAACGAGACACTGAAGCTTTCTTT,CSVVRFLGERDTEAFF
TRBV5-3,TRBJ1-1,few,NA,TGTGCCAGCAGCTCAGACCCGAACACTGAAGCTTTCTTT,CASSSDPNTEAFF
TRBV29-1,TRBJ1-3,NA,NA,TGCAGCGTACGGGGAAGGCCCGGGGACACCATATATTTT,CSVRGRPGDTIYF
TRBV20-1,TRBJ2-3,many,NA,TGCAGTGCTAGAGATAGAGGGCCAGATACGCAGTATTTT,CSARDRGPDTQYF
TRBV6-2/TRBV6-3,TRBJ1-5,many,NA,TGTGCCAGCAGTTATGGGGGAACTCAGCCCCAGCATTTT,CASSYGGTQPQHF